This T cell receptor (beta chain) was identified during a study of blood T cell repertoires in COVID-19. Trimming shortened V by 4 bases and J by 6 bases, and 16 bases separated the two germline ends. The germline gives CDR1 SGHKS, CDR2 YYEKEE (reference sequence). The CDR3 is made up of 15 amino acids. Sequenced by immunoSEQ multiplex PCR; TCRdb stores in-frame clones only, minus some. Here the sample spans 55,000 to 65,000 clones, 79% being singletons. This sequence joins TRBV5-5 and TRBJ2-2, with D perhaps being TRBD1 or TRBD2 (6 bases each). Material: peripheral blood. The source of this sequence is a man between 60 and 75 years old with acute or convalescent COVID-19. CDR3 DNA: TGTGCCAGCAGCCTGGAGGGGGTAGTGGCCGGGGAGCTGTTTTTT. Its protein product is CASSLEGVVAGELFF.